A selection of T cell receptor beta chains follows, all from one sample in a study of T cell responses to AZD1222 COVID-19 vaccine. Using immunoSEQ multiplex PCR, the repertoire was profiled, and TCRdb retains in-frame clones only, with some absent. The sample contains roughly 120,000 clones, roughly 90% of which appear only once. The sample in question was peripheral blood, obtained on day 0 of AZD1222 vaccination. All receptors derive from an adult in good health. The CDR3 runs from the conserved cysteine through the conserved F or W. Fields, in order: J gene, D gene, V gene, clone size, CDR3 protein, CDR3 DNA. The D gene is left open where the match is weak. The size of a clone is reported for some rows only, either as once, few or many, or as a class for expanded clones.

TRBJ2-2 | TRBD2 | TRBV10-3 | - | CAIRRTSGVNTGELFF | TGTGCCATCAGGAGGACTAGCGGGGTAAACACCGGGGAGCTGTTTTTT
TRBJ1-2 | TRBD1 | TRBV7-9 | - | CASSRTTGGSYGYTF | TGTGCCAGCAGCCGAACGACAGGGGGCTCCTATGGCTACACCTTC
TRBJ2-1 | - | TRBV9 | - | CASSVNPSIIGNEQFF | TGTGCCAGCAGCGTAAATCCTTCGATAATTGGCAATGAGCAGTTCTTC
TRBJ1-2 | TRBD1 | TRBV6-5 | - | CASSRDRVVAYGYTF | TGTGCCAGCAGTCGGGACAGGGTTGTTGCCTATGGCTACACCTTC
TRBJ2-5 | - | TRBV7-3 | - | CASSSGGPETQYF | TGTGCCAGCAGCTCCGGGGGGCCGGAGACCCAGTACTTC
TRBJ1-5 | - | TRBV6-2/TRBV6-3 | - | CASSSNPGTYGNQPQHF | TGTGCCAGCAGTTCCAACCCCGGGACCTACGGCAATCAGCCCCAGCATTTT
TRBJ2-3 | TRBD2 | TRBV13 | - | CASSTHGTSSTDTQYF | TGTGCCAGCAGCACACACGGGACTAGTAGCACAGATACGCAGTATTTT
TRBJ1-4 | TRBD1 | TRBV5-4 | - | CASSLARGGGNEKLFF | TGTGCCAGCAGCTTGGCCCGTGGAGGGGGCAACGAAAAACTGTTTTTT
TRBJ1-1 | TRBD1 | TRBV7-9 | - | CASSADRAAEAFF | TGTGCCAGCAGCGCCGACAGGGCTGCTGAAGCTTTCTTT
TRBJ2-2 | - | TRBV5-1 | once | CASSPWDTGELFF | TGCGCCAGCAGCCCGTGGGACACCGGGGAGCTGTTTTTT
TRBJ2-3 | - | TRBV7-7 | - | CASSLGRGTVGTDTQYF | TGTGCCAGCAGCTTAGGTCGGGGTACCGTAGGAACAGATACGCAGTATTTT
TRBJ1-5 | - | TRBV7-2 | - | CASSLGSQLNQPQHF | TGTGCCAGCAGCTTAGGTTCACAGCTCAATCAGCCCCAGCATTTT
TRBJ1-5 | - | TRBV24-1 | - | CATSDYGLGNQPQHF | TGTGCCACCAGTGATTATGGGTTGGGCAATCAGCCCCAGCATTTT
TRBJ2-7 | - | TRBV7-6 | - | CASSLAQGNEQYF | TGTGCCAGCAGCTTAGCGCAGGGCAACGAGCAGTACTTC
TRBJ1-2 | - | TRBV5-1 | - | CASSLMTGKPYGYTF | TGCGCCAGCAGCTTGATGACGGGGAAACCCTATGGCTACACCTTC
TRBJ1-1 | - | TRBV6-2/TRBV6-3 | - | CASSYVIGGVSLNTEAFF | TGTGCCAGCAGTTACGTAATAGGGGGAGTTAGTTTGAACACTGAAGCTTTCTTT
TRBJ1-5 | - | TRBV5-4 | few | CASSPGQGSGQPQHF | TGTGCCAGCAGCCCGGGGCAGGGGTCGGGTCAGCCCCAGCATTTT
TRBJ1-3 | - | TRBV7-9 | - | CGTDTGNTIYF | TGTGGGACAGACACTGGAAACACCATATATTTT
TRBJ2-3 | - | TRBV12-3/TRBV12-4 | - | CASRLAADTQYF | TGTGCCAGCAGATTAGCCGCAGATACGCAGTATTTT